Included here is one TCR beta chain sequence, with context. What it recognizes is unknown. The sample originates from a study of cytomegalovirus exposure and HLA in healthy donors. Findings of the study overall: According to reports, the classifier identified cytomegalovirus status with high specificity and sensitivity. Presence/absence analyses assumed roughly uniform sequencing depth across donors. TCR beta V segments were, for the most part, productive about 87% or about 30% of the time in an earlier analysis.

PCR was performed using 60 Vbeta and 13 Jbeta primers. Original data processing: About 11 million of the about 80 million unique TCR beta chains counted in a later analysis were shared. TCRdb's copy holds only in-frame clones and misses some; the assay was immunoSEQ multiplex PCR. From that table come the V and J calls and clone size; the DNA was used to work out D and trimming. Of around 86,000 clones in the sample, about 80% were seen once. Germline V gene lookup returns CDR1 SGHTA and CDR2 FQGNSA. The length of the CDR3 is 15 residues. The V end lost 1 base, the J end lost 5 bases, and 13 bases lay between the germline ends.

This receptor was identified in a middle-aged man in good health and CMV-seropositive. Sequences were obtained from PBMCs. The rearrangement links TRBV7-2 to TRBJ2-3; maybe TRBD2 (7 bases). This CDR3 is CASSLVWGGGDTQYF. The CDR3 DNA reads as TGTGCCAGCAGCTTAGTATGGGGAGGGGGAGATACGCAGTATTTT.